This T cell receptor (beta chain) stems from a study of patients and donors after allogeneic stem cell transplantation. This clonotype occurred a few times. Germline V gene sequence: CDR1 MDHEN, CDR2 SYDVKM. This CDR3 region has 13 residues. V lost 2 bases and J lost 2, with 7 bases in between. One entry per CDR3 protein, called by TCRdb with MiXCR from the RT-PCR reads. Of approximately 150,000 distinct CDR3 sequences listed, roughly 24% were seen once; the top ten hold 25% to 30%. V gene TRBV28 combines with J gene TRBJ2-7; D remains unclear. This sequence was found in a human donor who was either an allogeneic HSCT recipient or a stem cell or donor lymphocyte infusion donor (not recorded which). It is not recorded whose cells these are; they may come from a transplant donor. The sample was blood, either unsorted or a sorted T cell fraction (not recorded which). CDR3 protein: CASSLGRTYEQYF. CDR3 DNA: TGTGCCAGCAGTTTAGGCCGGACCTACGAGCAGTACTTC.